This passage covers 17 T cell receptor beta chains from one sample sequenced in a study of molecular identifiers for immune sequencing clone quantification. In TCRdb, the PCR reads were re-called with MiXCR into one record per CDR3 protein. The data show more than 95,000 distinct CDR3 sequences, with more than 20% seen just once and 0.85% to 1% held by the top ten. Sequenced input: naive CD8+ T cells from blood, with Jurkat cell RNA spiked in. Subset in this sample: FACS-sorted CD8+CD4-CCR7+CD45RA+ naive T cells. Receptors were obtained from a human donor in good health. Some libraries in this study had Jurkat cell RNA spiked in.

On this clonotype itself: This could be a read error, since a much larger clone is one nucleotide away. The CDR3 DNA sequence: TGCAGCGTTGGGGAACTCACCGGGGAGCCGTTTTTT. Translating gives CSVGELTGEPFF. The chain couples TRBV29-1 to TRBJ2-2; a weak D match, TRBD2 (5 bases). CDR1 and CDR2 from the germline V gene are SQVTM and ANQGSEA. The CDR3 extends over 12 amino acids.

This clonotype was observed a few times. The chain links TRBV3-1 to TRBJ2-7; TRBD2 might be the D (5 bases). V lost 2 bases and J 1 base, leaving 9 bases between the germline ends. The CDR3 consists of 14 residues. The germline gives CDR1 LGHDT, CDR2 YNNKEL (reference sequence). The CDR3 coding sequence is TGTGCCAGCAGCCAATCCCCGGGATCCTACGAGCAGTACTTC. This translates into CASSQSPGSYEQYF.

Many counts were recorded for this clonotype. CDR3 sequence reads: CASSLHSGGTYEQYF. The CDR3, as DNA: TGCGCCAGCAGCCTCCATTCGGGCGGAACCTACGAGCAGTACTTC. The chain joins TRBV4-1 to TRBJ2-7; D uncertain. Looked up from germline, CDR1 is MGHRA and CDR2 is YSYEKL. V was clipped by 4 bases and J by 2 bases, with 15 bases between them. This CDR3 has 15 residues.

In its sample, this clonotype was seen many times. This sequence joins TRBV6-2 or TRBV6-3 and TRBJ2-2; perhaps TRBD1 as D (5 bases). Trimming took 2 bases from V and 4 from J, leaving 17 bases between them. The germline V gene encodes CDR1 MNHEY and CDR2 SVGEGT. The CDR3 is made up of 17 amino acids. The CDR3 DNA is TGTGCCAGCAGTTACCTCAGGACACTGACGTTCACCGGGGAGCTGTTTTTT. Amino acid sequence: CASSYLRTLTFTGELFF.

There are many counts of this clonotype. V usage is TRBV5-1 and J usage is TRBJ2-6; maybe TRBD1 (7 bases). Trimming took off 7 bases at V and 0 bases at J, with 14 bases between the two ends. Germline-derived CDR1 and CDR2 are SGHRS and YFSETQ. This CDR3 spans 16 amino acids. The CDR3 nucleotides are TGCGCCAGCGCGGGGACAGAGACCTCTGGGGCCAACGTCCTGACTTTC. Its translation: CASAGTETSGANVLTF. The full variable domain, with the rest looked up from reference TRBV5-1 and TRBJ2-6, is KAGVTQTPRYLIKTRGQQVTLSCSPISGHRSVSWYQQTPGQGLQFLFEYFSETQRNKGNFPGRFSGRQFSNSRSEMNVSTLELGDSALYLCASAGTETSGANVLTFGAGSRLTVL.

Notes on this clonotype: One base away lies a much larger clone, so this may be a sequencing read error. CDR3 sequence (DNA): TGTGCCTGGGGTGTCGGGGCGTCTTACTACGAGCAGTACTTC. Translated, it gives CAWGVGASYYEQYF. V is TRBV30 and J is TRBJ2-7; D is perhaps TRBD1 or TRBD2 (5 bases each). The V gene's germline CDR1 is GTSNPN and CDR2 SVGIG (reference sequence). This CDR3 is 14 amino acids long.

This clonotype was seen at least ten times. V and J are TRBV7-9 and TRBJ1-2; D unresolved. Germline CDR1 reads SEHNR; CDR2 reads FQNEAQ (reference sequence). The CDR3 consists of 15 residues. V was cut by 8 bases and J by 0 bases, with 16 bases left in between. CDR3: CASSLPGTPNYGYTF. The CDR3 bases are TGTGCCAGCTCGCTCCCCGGCACTCCTAACTATGGCTACACCTTC.

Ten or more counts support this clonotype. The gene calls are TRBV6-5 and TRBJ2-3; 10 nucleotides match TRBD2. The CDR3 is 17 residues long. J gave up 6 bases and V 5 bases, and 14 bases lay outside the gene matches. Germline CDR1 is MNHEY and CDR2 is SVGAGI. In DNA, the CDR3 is TGTGCCAGCAGTCTTCAAGGACTAGCGGCGGTCCCCGATACGCAGTATTTT. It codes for CASSLQGLAAVPDTQYF.

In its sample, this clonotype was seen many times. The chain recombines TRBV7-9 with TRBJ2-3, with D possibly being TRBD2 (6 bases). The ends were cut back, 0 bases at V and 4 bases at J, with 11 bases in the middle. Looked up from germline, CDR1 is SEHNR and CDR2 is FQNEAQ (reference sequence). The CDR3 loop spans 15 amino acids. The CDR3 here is CASSLATRAADTQYF. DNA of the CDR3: TGTGCCAGCAGCTTAGCGACTAGAGCTGCAGATACGCAGTATTTT.

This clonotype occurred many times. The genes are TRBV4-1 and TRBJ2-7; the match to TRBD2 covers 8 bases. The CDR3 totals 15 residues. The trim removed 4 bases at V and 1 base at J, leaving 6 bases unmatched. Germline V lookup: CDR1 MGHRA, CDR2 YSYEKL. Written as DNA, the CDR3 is TGCGCCAGCAGCCCCAAGGCTAGCGGGTCCTACGAGCAGTACTTC. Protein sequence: CASSPKASGSYEQYF.

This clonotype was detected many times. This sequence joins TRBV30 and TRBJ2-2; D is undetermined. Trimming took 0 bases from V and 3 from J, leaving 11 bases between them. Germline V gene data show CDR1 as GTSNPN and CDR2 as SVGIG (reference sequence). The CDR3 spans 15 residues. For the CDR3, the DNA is TGTGCCTGGAGTGTACTACGGGCTTACACCGGGGAGCTGTTTTTT. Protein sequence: CAWSVLRAYTGELFF.

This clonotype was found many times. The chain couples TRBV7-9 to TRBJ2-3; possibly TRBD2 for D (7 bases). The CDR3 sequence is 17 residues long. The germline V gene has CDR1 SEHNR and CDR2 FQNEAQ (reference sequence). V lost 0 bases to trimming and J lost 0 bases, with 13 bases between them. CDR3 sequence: CASSLAHTGGSTDTQYF. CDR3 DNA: TGTGCCAGCAGCTTAGCGCACACGGGGGGCAGCACAGATACGCAGTATTTT.

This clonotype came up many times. The CDR3 is CASSPWGAYEQYF. The CDR3 DNA sequence: TGTGCCAGTAGTCCCTGGGGAGCCTACGAGCAGTACTTC. The J gene is TRBJ2-7, the V gene TRBV19, with a weak D call TRBD2 (5 bases). The CDR3 loop spans 13 amino acids. V was pared by 5 bases and J by 2 bases, with 10 bases between. Germline V CDR1 and CDR2: LNHDA, SQIVND (reference sequence).

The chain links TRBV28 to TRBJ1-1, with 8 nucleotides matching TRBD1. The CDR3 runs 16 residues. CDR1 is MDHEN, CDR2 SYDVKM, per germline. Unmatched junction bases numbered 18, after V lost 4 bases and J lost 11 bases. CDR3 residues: CASSSRAGGGLIGAFF. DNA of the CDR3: TGTGCCAGCAGTTCAAGGGCAGGGGGCGGTTTAATTGGGGCTTTCTTT.

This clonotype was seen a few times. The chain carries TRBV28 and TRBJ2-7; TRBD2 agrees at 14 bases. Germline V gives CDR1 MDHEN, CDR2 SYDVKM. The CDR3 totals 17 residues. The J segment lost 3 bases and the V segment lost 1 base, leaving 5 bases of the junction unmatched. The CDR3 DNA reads TGTGCCAGCAGTTTATTCTCGGGACTAGCGGGAGACTACGAGCAGTACTTC. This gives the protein CASSLFSGLAGDYEQYF.

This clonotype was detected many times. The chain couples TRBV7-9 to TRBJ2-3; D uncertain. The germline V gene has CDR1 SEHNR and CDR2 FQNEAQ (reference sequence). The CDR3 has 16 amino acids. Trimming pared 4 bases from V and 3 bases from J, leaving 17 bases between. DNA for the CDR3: TGTGCCAGCAGCTCCGGACCATCTGCTTTTACAGATACGCAGTATTTT. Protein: CASSSGPSAFTDTQYF.

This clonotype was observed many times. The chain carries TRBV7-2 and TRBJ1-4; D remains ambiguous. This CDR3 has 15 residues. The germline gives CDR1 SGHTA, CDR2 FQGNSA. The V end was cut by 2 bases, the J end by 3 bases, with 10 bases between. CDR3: CASSLWGRPNEKLFF. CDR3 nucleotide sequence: TGTGCCAGCAGCTTATGGGGTCGTCCTAATGAAAAACTGTTTTTT. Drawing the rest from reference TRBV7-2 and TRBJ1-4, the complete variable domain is GAGVSQSPSNKVTEKGKDVELRCDPISGHTALYWYRQSLGQGLEFLIYFQGNSAPDKSGLPSDRFSAERTGGSVSTLTIQRTQQEDSAVYLCASSLWGRPNEKLFFGSGTQLSVL.